This passage covers 24 T cell receptor beta chains from one sample sequenced in a study of beta chain features in type 1 diabetes. Isolated RNA was reverse transcribed in full, so expressed TCRB transcripts were sequenced. Clones were sequenced by immunoSEQ multiplex PCR, and TCRdb holds only the in-frame ones, with some missing. The repertoire consists of fewer than 350,000 clones, with roughly a fifth occurring once and the leading ten covering about 0.045%. The sample was naive CD4+ T cells from blood. The receptors shown here come from a woman between 18 and 30 years old in good health.

This clone occurred once. The identical CDR3 is also encoded by other nucleotide sequences in the sample. The chain recombines TRBV5-1 with TRBJ2-7; 9 nucleotides match TRBD1. Germline CDR1 is SGHRS and CDR2 is YFSETQ. The length of the CDR3 is 14 residues. The trim removed 4 bases at V and 5 bases at J, leaving 7 bases unmatched. Here the CDR3 reads CASSPGTGSHEQYF. CDR3 in DNA: TGCGCCAGCAGCCCCGGGACAGGGTCCCACGAGCAGTACTTC.

The V call is TRBV11-2, the J call TRBJ2-2; D call uncertain. Between the trimmed V and J ends, which lost 1 base and 0 bases, there was a span of 6 bases. CDR1 and CDR2 (germline): SGHAT, FQNNGV. CDR3 size: 15 residues. CDR3 in DNA: TGTGCCAGCAGCTTAGTACTCTCGAACACCGGGGAGCTGTTTTTT. As protein: CASSLVLSNTGELFF.

The rearrangement uses TRBV30 and TRBJ1-5; unclear D gene. Germline assignment: CDR1 GTSNPN and CDR2 SVGIG (reference sequence). This CDR3 spans 16 amino acids. The V end was cut by 1 base, the J end by 6 bases, with 19 bases between. The CDR3 here is CAWSGRGLPGGQPQHF. As DNA, the CDR3 is TGTGCCTGGAGTGGAAGAGGACTCCCTGGTGGTCAGCCCCAGCATTTT.

This clone has only a few counts. The chain has TRBV5-4 and TRBJ1-2, with a tentative D call TRBD1 (5 bases). The CDR3 has 15 amino acids. V was cut by 10 bases and J by 8 bases, with 27 bases left in between. The germline V gene has CDR1 SGHNT and CDR2 YYREEE (reference sequence). CDR3 bases: TGTGCCGGGTCAGGAGGGAGGGGAAGAGTGTGGGGCTACACCTTC. This encodes CAGSGGRGRVWGYTF. Combining the CDR3 with reference TRBV5-4 and TRBJ1-2 gives the whole variable domain ETGVTQSPTHLIKTRGQQVTLRCSSQSGHNTVSWYQQALGQGPQFIFQYYREEENGRGNFPPRFSGLQFPNYSSELNVNALELDDSALYLCAGSGGRGRVWGYTFGSGTRLTVV.

This sequence joins TRBV6-5 and TRBJ2-7; 9 bases align to TRBD1. The CDR3 has 15 residues. The V gene's germline CDR1 is MNHEY and CDR2 SVGAGI. V was clipped by 7 bases and J by 6 bases; unmatched bases: 13. CDR3 amino acids: CASNRAGNRGREQYF. In DNA, the CDR3 is TGTGCCAGCAACAGAGCCGGGAACAGGGGGCGCGAGCAGTACTTC.

This clone was recorded a few times. The chain employs TRBV30 and TRBJ2-7, with 7 bases matching TRBD1. The CDR3 contains 13 residues. Germline V gene sequence: CDR1 GTSNPN, CDR2 SVGIG (reference sequence). J gave up 11 bases and V 6 bases, and 16 bases lay outside the gene matches. In DNA form, the CDR3 reads TGTGCCTGCCTTCGGGACAGCCTTAAACTAAAGTACTTC. Amino acid sequence: CACLRDSLKLKYF.

The rearrangement joins TRBV25-1 to TRBJ1-1; 7 bases map to TRBD1. CDR1 MGHDK and CDR2 SYGVNS come from the germline V gene. This CDR3 contains 11 residues. The V and J ends lost 8 bases and 11 bases, in that order; junction bases with no gene match: 8. The CDR3, as DNA: TGTGCCAGCGTAGGGACAGTGTCCGCTTTCTTT. Amino acid sequence: CASVGTVSAFF.

This clone appeared a few times. CDR3 bases: TGCGCCAGCAGAGGGCTAGCGGGAGTCGGGCAAGAGACCCAGTACTTC. It encodes CASRGLAGVGQETQYF. The genes are TRBV4-1 and TRBJ2-5, with 10 positions matching TRBD2. V lost 6 bases and J lost 2; bases outside the gene matches: 9. CDR1 MGHRA and CDR2 YSYEKL come from the germline V gene. The CDR3 contains 16 residues.

This chain connects TRBV10-3 to TRBJ2-6, with TRBD2 identical over 7 bases. Germline V gene sequence: CDR1 ENHRY, CDR2 SYGVKD. This CDR3 has 15 residues. Trimming took 4 bases from V and 2 from J; bases not matched to a gene: 2. The CDR3, as DNA: TGTGCCATCAGTGTCCGGGAGGCTGGGGCCAACGTCCTGACTTTC. It codes for CAISVREAGANVLTF.

The chain carries TRBV18 and TRBJ2-1, with D maybe TRBD2 (5 bases). The CDR3 consists of 14 residues. From germline, CDR1 is KGHSH and CDR2 LQKENI. V lost 4 bases to trimming and J lost 3 bases, with 10 bases between them. This CDR3 reads CASSRAGNYNEQFF. Here the CDR3 DNA reads TGTGCCAGCTCACGGGCGGGCAACTACAATGAGCAGTTCTTC.

This rearrangement joins TRBV18 to TRBJ2-7, with 7 bases aligning to TRBD1. Losses at the gene ends were 4 bases for V and 1 base for J; bases not matched to a gene: 1. The germline V gene encodes CDR1 KGHSH and CDR2 LQKENI. The length of the CDR3 is 13 residues. The DNA of the CDR3 is TGTGCCAGCTCACAGGACAGGTCCTACGAGCAGTACTTC. This gives the protein CASSQDRSYEQYF. Using reference TRBV18 and TRBJ2-7 for the parts outside the CDR3, the full variable domain is NAGVMQNPRHLVRRRGQEARLRCSPMKGHSHVYWYRQLPEEGLKFMVYLQKENIIDESGMPKERFSAEFPKEGPSILRIQQVVRGDSAAYFCASSQDRSYEQYFGPGTRLTVT.

This clone was detected only a few times. The chain has TRBV30 and TRBJ2-7; tentatively, D is TRBD2 (5 bases). Trimming left V 1 base short and J 0 bases short, with 13 bases between. The CDR3 extends over 15 amino acids. The V gene's germline CDR1 is GTSNPN and CDR2 SVGIG (reference sequence). CDR3 in DNA: TGTGCCTGGAGTGGGGCTAGCTCGAGCTCCTACGAGCAGTACTTC. Translated: CAWSGASSSSYEQYF.

This clone has only a few counts. The chain couples TRBV5-1 to TRBJ2-1; 7 bases map to TRBD2. V gave up 2 bases and J gave up 0 bases; unmatched junction bases: 8. CDR1 and CDR2 (germline): SGHRS, YFSETQ. This CDR3 spans 17 amino acids. CDR3 loop: CASSFPASGSSYNEQFF. CDR3 nucleotides: TGCGCCAGCAGCTTTCCAGCTAGCGGTAGCTCCTACAATGAGCAGTTCTTC.

In this sample, this clone turned up a few times. This chain uses TRBV6-1 with TRBJ2-5, with a possible D match to TRBD2 (5 bases). The CDR3 runs 13 residues. V lost 4 bases and J 4 bases, leaving 10 bases between the germline ends. Germline V gene lookup returns CDR1 MNHNS and CDR2 SASEGT. The CDR3 region has the DNA TGTGCCAGCAGTGTGGGAGTCCGAGAGACCCAGTACTTC. It codes for CASSVGVRETQYF.

The chain carries TRBV14 and TRBJ2-7, with a tentative D call TRBD1 (5 bases). Germline lookup yields CDR1 SGHDN and CDR2 FVKESK. CDR3 size: 17 residues. With 3 bases removed from V and 6 bases from J, the gap between germline ends came to 24 bases. The CDR3 DNA is TGTGCCAGCAGCCAGGGGTTTACAGGCCCCCTCCCTGGCGAGCAGTACTTC. Translating gives CASSQGFTGPLPGEQYF.

This clone was observed a handful of times. The rearrangement joins TRBV11-2 to TRBJ2-7; the match to TRBD2 covers 10 bases. The CDR3 sequence is 16 residues long. V gave up 0 bases and J gave up 6 bases; unmatched junction bases: 8. Germline CDR1 SGHAT, CDR2 FQNNGV. CDR3 sequence: CASSLDASGRAREQYF. Here the CDR3 DNA reads TGTGCCAGCAGCTTAGACGCGAGCGGGAGGGCCCGCGAGCAGTACTTC. Combining the CDR3 with reference TRBV11-2 and TRBJ2-7 gives the whole variable domain EAGVAQSPRYKIIEKRQSVAFWCNPISGHATLYWYQQILGQGPKLLIQFQNNGVVDDSQLPKDRFSAERLKGVDSTLKIQPAKLEDSAVYLCASSLDASGRAREQYFGPGTRLTVT.

The chain couples TRBV7-9 to TRBJ2-7; D may be TRBD1 (5 bases). Trimming cost V 5 bases and J 7 bases, with 15 bases left between them. The CDR3 runs 13 residues. Germline V CDR1 and CDR2: SEHNR, FQNEAQ (reference sequence). CDR3 nucleotides: TGTGCCAGCAGCGAATCCAGGGTTCAAGAGCAGTACTTC. Residues: CASSESRVQEQYF.

This chain links TRBV2 with TRBJ2-7, with D perhaps matching TRBD1 (6 bases). V lost 4 bases to trimming and J lost 6 bases, with 13 bases between them. The CDR3 consists of 13 residues. CDR1 is SNHLY and CDR2 is FYNNEI in the germline V gene. The CDR3 coding sequence is TGTGCCAGCAGTGGAGACAGGAGCTTCGAGCAGTACTTC. Translation gives CASSGDRSFEQYF.

This chain links TRBV30 with TRBJ1-2; 9 nucleotides align to TRBD1. V trimming: 5 bases; J trimming: 5 bases; junction bases outside the gene matches: 9. The CDR3 runs 14 residues. Germline CDR1 is GTSNPN and CDR2 is SVGIG (reference sequence). The CDR3 protein is CAWGYRGRVYGYTF. DNA for the CDR3: TGTGCCTGGGGGTACAGGGGGCGAGTTTATGGCTACACCTTC. The variable domain in full, with the rest retrieved from reference TRBV30 and TRBJ1-2, is SQTIHQWPATLVQPVGSPLSLECTVEGTSNPNLYWYRQAAGRGLQLLFYSVGIGQISSEVPQNLSASRPQDRQFILSSKKLLLSDSGFYLCAWGYRGRVYGYTFGSGTRLTVV.

This clone was recorded a few times. The chain is built from TRBV7-3 and TRBJ2-3; 10 nucleotides agree with TRBD2. The V segment lost 4 bases and the J segment 0 bases; nucleotides outside the gene matches: 7. Germline V gene lookup returns CDR1 SGHTA and CDR2 FQGTGA. This CDR3 has 17 residues. The CDR3 sequence is CASSSRLAGTSTDTQYF. The CDR3 DNA reads as TGTGCCAGCAGCTCGCGACTAGCGGGTACTAGCACAGATACGCAGTATTTT.

This clone has just a few counts. The CDR3 here is CASSVDRTGNTIYF. DNA for the CDR3: TGTGCCAGCAGCGTCGACAGGACTGGAAACACCATATATTTT. The chain is built from TRBV9 and TRBJ1-3; a weak D match, TRBD1 (6 bases). Germline V gene lookup returns CDR1 SGDLS and CDR2 YYNGEE. This CDR3 comprises 14 residues. Trimming removed 2 bases from V and 2 bases from J, with 8 bases in between.

The V gene is TRBV9, the J gene TRBJ1-1; 8 nucleotides match TRBD1. Losses at the gene ends were 0 bases for V and 0 bases for J; bases not matched to a gene: 13. This CDR3 comprises 19 residues. The germline gives CDR1 SGDLS, CDR2 YYNGEE. The CDR3 sequence is CASSVDSAGGYGMNTEAFF. The CDR3 coding sequence is TGTGCCAGCAGCGTAGACTCGGCAGGGGGCTATGGAATGAACACTGAAGCTTTCTTT.

The chain couples TRBV10-3 to TRBJ2-5; TRBD1 is a possible D gene (5 bases). The CDR3 is 11 amino acids. Germline-derived CDR1 and CDR2 are ENHRY and SYGVKD. V dropped 6 bases and J dropped 7 bases, with 9 bases sitting between them. As DNA, the CDR3 is TGTGCCATCAGGGGGCAGGGGACCCAGTACTTC. Protein product: CAIRGQGTQYF.

Only a few counts were recorded for this clone. The chain carries TRBV7-2 and TRBJ2-2, with TRBD1 as a possible D gene (6 bases). The germline gives CDR1 SGHTA, CDR2 FQGNSA. This CDR3 is built from 15 residues. The V end lost 3 bases, the J end lost 0 bases, and 8 bases lay between the germline ends. In DNA form, the CDR3 reads TGTGCCAGCAGCTTCCACAGGGCGAACACCGGGGAGCTGTTTTTT. This encodes CASSFHRANTGELFF.